A single sample is the source of the 7 T cell receptor beta chains below, sequenced in a study of cytomegalovirus exposure and HLA in healthy donors. Some clones are missing from TCRdb's copy, which holds only in-frame ones; the method was immunoSEQ multiplex PCR. The table records 100,000 to 130,000 clones, roughly 95% of them present only once. Sequencing used PBMCs. Receptors were obtained from a woman between 18 and 29 years old in good health and CMV-seronegative.

The chain has TRBV28 and TRBJ1-5, with 7 bases matching TRBD1. V trimming: 11 bases; J trimming: 0 bases; junction bases outside the gene matches: 10. This CDR3 is built from 15 residues. CDR1 MDHEN and CDR2 SYDVKM come from the germline V gene. The CDR3 loop is CAGYRGLYSNQPQHF. In DNA, the CDR3 is TGTGCCGGTTACAGGGGACTGTATAGCAATCAGCCCCAGCATTTT.

The CDR3 nucleotides read TGTGCCAGCAGTGAAAAGCTTCCAACTAATGAAAAACTGTTTTTT. The encoded protein is CASSEKLPTNEKLFF. The chain has TRBV6-1 and TRBJ1-4; D gene ambiguous. The CDR3 totals 15 residues. The V end lost 2 bases, the J end lost 0 bases, and 7 bases lay between the germline ends. Germline V gene lookup returns CDR1 MNHNS and CDR2 SASEGT.

This rearrangement joins TRBV5-5 to TRBJ2-5; 7 nucleotides align to TRBD1. CDR1 and CDR2 (germline): SGHKS, YYEKEE (reference sequence). The length of the CDR3 is 16 residues. The V gene end was trimmed by 4 bases and the J gene end by 4 bases; junction bases not matched to a gene: 13. This chain's CDR3 is CASSLRFSAGGETQYF. DNA of the CDR3: TGTGCCAGCAGCCTACGGTTCTCGGCAGGGGGAGAGACCCAGTACTTC. Variable domain in full (rest from reference TRBV5-5 and TRBJ2-5): DAGVTQSPTHLIKTRGQQVTLRCSPISGHKSVSWYQQVLGQGPQFIFQYYEKEERGRGNFPDRFSARQFPNYSSELNVNALLLGDSALYLCASSLRFSAGGETQYFGPGTRLLVL.

The chain carries TRBV9 and TRBJ1-6, with TRBD1 matching 7 bases. The CDR3 has 14 residues. CDR1 and CDR2 (germline): SGDLS, YYNGEE. Trimming took 4 bases from V and 9 from J; bases not matched to a gene: 7. The CDR3 loop is CASSSDRNLSPLHF. CDR3 nucleotide sequence: TGTGCCAGCAGCTCGGACAGGAATCTTTCACCCCTCCACTTT.

This chain links TRBV19 with TRBJ2-5; TRBD2 matches at 13 bases. Trimming removed 7 bases from V and 0 bases from J; junction bases left unmatched: 14. This CDR3 region has 19 residues. Germline V lookup: CDR1 LNHDA, CDR2 SQIVND (reference sequence). The CDR3 sequence: CASTARGTSGAGYQETQYF. In DNA form, the CDR3 reads TGTGCCAGTACCGCCCGAGGGACTAGCGGGGCAGGGTACCAAGAGACCCAGTACTTC. The full variable domain, completed using reference TRBV19 and TRBJ2-5, is DGGITQSPKYLFRKEGQNVTLSCEQNLNHDAMYWYRQDPGQGLRLIYYSQIVNDFQKGDIAEGYSVSREKKESFPLTVTSAQKNPTAFYLCASTARGTSGAGYQETQYFGPGTRLLVL.

CDR3: CASRADSVSGIQYF. The CDR3 DNA sequence: TGTGCCAGCAGGGCTGACAGTGTTAGTGGCATTCAGTACTTC. The chain links TRBV7-3 to TRBJ2-4; TRBD1 is a possible D gene (5 bases). Germline V gives CDR1 SGHTA, CDR2 FQGTGA. The germline V and J ends were trimmed by 6 bases and 9 bases, with 18 bases remaining between them. The CDR3 contains 14 residues.

The chain links TRBV28 to TRBJ2-3, with 11 bases fitting TRBD2. This CDR3 is 16 amino acids long. The germline gives CDR1 MDHEN, CDR2 SYDVKM. With 3 bases clipped from V and 6 bases from J, the junction kept 8 bases outside the gene matches. CDR3 DNA sequence: TGTGCCAGCAGTTTTTCTAGCGGGGGGCCGGGGGATACGCAGTATTTT. Its protein is CASSFSSGGPGDTQYF.